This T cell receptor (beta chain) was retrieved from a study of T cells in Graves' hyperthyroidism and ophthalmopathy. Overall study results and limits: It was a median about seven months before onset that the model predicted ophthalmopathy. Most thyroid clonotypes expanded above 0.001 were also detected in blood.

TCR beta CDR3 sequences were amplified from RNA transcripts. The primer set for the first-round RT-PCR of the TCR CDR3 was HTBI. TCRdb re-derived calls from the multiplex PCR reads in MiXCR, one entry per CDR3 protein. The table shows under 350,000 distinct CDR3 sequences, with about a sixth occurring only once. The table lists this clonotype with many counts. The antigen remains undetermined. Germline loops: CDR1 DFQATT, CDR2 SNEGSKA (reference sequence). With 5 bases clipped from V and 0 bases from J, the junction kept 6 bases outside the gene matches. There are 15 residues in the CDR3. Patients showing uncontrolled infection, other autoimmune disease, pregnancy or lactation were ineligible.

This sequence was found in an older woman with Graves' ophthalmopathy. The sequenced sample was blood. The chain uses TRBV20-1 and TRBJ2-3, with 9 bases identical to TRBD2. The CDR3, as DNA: TGCAGTGCTCCGCCTAGCGGGACTAGCACAGATACGCAGTATTTT. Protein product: CSAPPSGTSTDTQYF.